The 9 T cell receptor beta chains below all came from one sample that was sequenced in a study of OX40 agonist ivuxolimab in advanced cancers. Data came from immunoSEQ multiplex PCR; TCRdb stores just in-frame clones and leaves some out. The table records 55,000 to 85,000 clones, 80% to 90% of them present only once. Sequencing used CD4+ or CD8+ T cells sorted from blood, obtained in a trial of the OX40 agonist ivuxolimab. Receptors originate from an adult with an advanced solid tumor such as melanoma, head and neck, liver or kidney cancer.

The DNA for the CDR3 is TGTGCCAGCCGAGGGGGGGGAGAGACCCAGTACTTC. It is translated as CASRGGGETQYF. The gene calls are TRBV10-3 and TRBJ2-5, with D possibly TRBD2 on 7 matching bases. V dropped 10 bases and J dropped 4 bases, with 13 bases sitting between them. The CDR3 has 12 residues. The germline V gene has CDR1 ENHRY and CDR2 SYGVKD.

The CDR3, as DNA: TGCGCCAGCACAGAGGGGGGACAGGGGTCGGAGACCCAGTACTTC. This encodes CASTEGGQGSETQYF. V is TRBV10-2 and J is TRBJ2-5, with 10 bases identical to TRBD1. In germline, CDR1 is WSHSY, CDR2 SAAADI. The CDR3 length is 15 residues. J was trimmed by 5 bases and V by 7 bases; bases with no gene match: 10.

The chain employs TRBV5-4 and TRBJ2-3; 7 nucleotides line up with TRBD1. The CDR3 totals 15 residues. With 3 bases clipped from V and 0 bases from J, the junction kept 4 bases outside the gene matches. Germline CDR1 and CDR2: SGHNT and YYREEE (reference sequence). Written as DNA, the CDR3 is TGTGCCAGCAGCTCACCGGGACAGAGCACAGATACGCAGTATTTT. Protein: CASSSPGQSTDTQYF.

The chain couples TRBV18 to TRBJ2-5, with 11 bases that match TRBD2. There are 14 residues in the CDR3. Trimming cost V 4 bases and J 3 bases; bases outside gene matches: 1. Germline CDR1 KGHSH, CDR2 LQKENI. This chain's CDR3 is CASSQTSGEETQYF. The CDR3 nucleotides are TGTGCCAGCTCACAGACTAGCGGGGAAGAGACCCAGTACTTC.

The chain couples TRBV10-2 to TRBJ1-1; tentative D call: TRBD1 (6 bases). Germline loops: CDR1 WSHSY, CDR2 SAAADI. The CDR3 sequence is 15 residues long. V lost 4 bases and J 6 bases, leaving 18 bases between the germline ends. CDR3 sequence reads: CASSARGRPTAEAFF. DNA for the CDR3: TGCGCCAGCAGTGCCAGGGGCCGCCCGACCGCTGAAGCTTTCTTT.

The chain employs TRBV27 and TRBJ2-1; 15 nucleotides line up with TRBD2. The CDR3 has 20 residues. V trimming: 9 bases; J trimming: 0 bases; junction bases outside the gene matches: 15. Germline V lookup: CDR1 MNHEY, CDR2 SMNVEV (reference sequence). CDR3 region: CARLPKGLAGGKYSYNEQFF. The CDR3 DNA sequence: TGTGCCAGACTACCTAAGGGACTAGCGGGGGGTAAATACTCCTACAATGAGCAGTTCTTC.

CDR3 bases: TGCAGCGTTGAAGAGACCCAGTACTTC. Its translation is CSVEETQYF. The chain couples TRBV29-1 to TRBJ2-5; D is undetermined. Germline values: CDR1 SQVTM, CDR2 ANQGSEA. The CDR3 spans 9 residues. The V gene lost 0 bases and the J gene lost 7 bases, with 0 bases spanning the gap.

The V and J genes are TRBV5-6 and TRBJ2-7, with D unresolved. Trimming left V 1 base short and J 2 bases short, with 7 bases between. The CDR3 covers 13 residues. Germline assignment: CDR1 SGHDT and CDR2 YYEEEE. The CDR3 region has the DNA TGTGCCAGCAGCTTGTACCCTCCCTACGAGCAGTACTTC. This translates into CASSLYPPYEQYF.

The chain links TRBV30 to TRBJ2-5; 8 bases line up with TRBD1. This CDR3 has 15 residues. Losses at the gene ends were 5 bases for V and 4 bases for J; bases not matched to a gene: 12. CDR1 and CDR2 (germline): GTSNPN, SVGIG (reference sequence). The CDR3 coding sequence is TGTGCCTGGGGACAGGGAAGGGGGAGAGCAGAGACCCAGTACTTC. Its translation: CAWGQGRGRAETQYF.